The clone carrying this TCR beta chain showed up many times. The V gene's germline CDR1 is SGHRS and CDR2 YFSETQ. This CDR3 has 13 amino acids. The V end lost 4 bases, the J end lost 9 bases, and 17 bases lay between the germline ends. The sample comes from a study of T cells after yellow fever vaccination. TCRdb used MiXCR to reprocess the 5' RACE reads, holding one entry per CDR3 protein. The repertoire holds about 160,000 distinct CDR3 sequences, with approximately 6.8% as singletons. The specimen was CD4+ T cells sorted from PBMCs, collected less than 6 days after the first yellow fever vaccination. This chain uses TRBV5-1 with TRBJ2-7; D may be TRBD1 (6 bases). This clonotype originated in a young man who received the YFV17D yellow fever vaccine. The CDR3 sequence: CASSGTTGPRQYF. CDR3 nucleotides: TGCGCCAGCAGCGGGACGACAGGACCTCGGCAGTACTTC.